Listed here are 19 T cell receptor beta chains from one sample, sequenced in a study of cytomegalovirus exposure and HLA in healthy donors. Researchers ran the PCR with 60 Vbeta and 13 Jbeta primers. Clones were read by immunoSEQ multiplex PCR, and TCRdb kept only the in-frame ones, dropping some. This sample has about 230,000 clones, with over 75% found just once. Sequencing used PBMCs. Every receptor here comes from a human donor in good health.

V is TRBV7-2 and J is TRBJ2-3, with D possibly being TRBD2 (5 bases). The CDR3 spans 14 residues. Trimming took 2 bases from V and 2 from J, leaving 8 bases between them. Germline V CDR1 and CDR2: SGHTA, FQGNSA. CDR3 region: CASSLYGVTDTQYF. The CDR3 region has the DNA TGTGCCAGCAGCTTATACGGGGTCACAGATACGCAGTATTTT. Together with reference TRBV7-2 and TRBJ2-3, the CDR3 gives the full variable domain: GAGVSQSPSNKVTEKGKDVELRCDPISGHTALYWYRQSLGQGLEFLIYFQGNSAPDKSGLPSDRFSAERTGGSVSTLTIQRTQQEDSAVYLCASSLYGVTDTQYFGPGTRLTVL.

This chain connects TRBV4-1 to TRBJ1-4; D perhaps matches TRBD1 (6 bases). The CDR3 extends over 14 amino acids. CDR1 and CDR2 from the germline V gene are MGHRA and YSYEKL. V was cut by 4 bases and J by 5 bases, with 11 bases left in between. CDR3 amino acids: CASSLIGQNEKLFF. The CDR3 region has the DNA TGCGCCAGCAGCCTAATCGGACAGAATGAAAAACTGTTTTTT.

V gene TRBV15 combines with J gene TRBJ2-5; 7 bases line up with TRBD2. V trimming: 4 bases; J trimming: 1 base; junction bases outside the gene matches: 6. Germline V gives CDR1 LNHNV, CDR2 YYDKDF (reference sequence). CDR3 length: 15 residues. The CDR3 DNA reads TGTGCCACCAGCATGACCCGGACTAGCCAAGAGACCCAGTACTTC. It codes for CATSMTRTSQETQYF.

The rearrangement links TRBV5-1 to TRBJ2-7; 9 nucleotides agree with TRBD2. The CDR3 length is 15 residues. The trim removed 5 bases at V and 3 bases at J, leaving 9 bases unmatched. Looked up from germline, CDR1 is SGHRS and CDR2 is YFSETQ. This CDR3 reads CASSWASGADYEQYF. CDR3 in DNA: TGCGCCAGCAGTTGGGCTAGCGGGGCGGACTACGAGCAGTACTTC. Supplemented by reference TRBV5-1 and TRBJ2-7, the full variable domain reads KAGVTQTPRYLIKTRGQQVTLSCSPISGHRSVSWYQQTPGQGLQFLFEYFSETQRNKGNFPGRFSGRQFSNSRSEMNVSTLELGDSALYLCASSWASGADYEQYFGPGTRLTVT.

The chain has TRBV7-8 and TRBJ2-5; 12 positions match TRBD2. V shed 5 bases and J 4 bases; nucleotides not matched to a gene: 5. The CDR3 spans 15 residues. Germline V CDR1 and CDR2: SGHVS, FQNEAQ. The DNA for the CDR3 is TGTGCCAGCAGCGTAAGACTAGCGGGAGTAGAGACCCAGTACTTC. It translates to CASSVRLAGVETQYF.

V usage is TRBV7-9 and J usage is TRBJ2-4; D perhaps matches TRBD2 (5 bases). Germline V gene lookup returns CDR1 SEHNR and CDR2 FQNEAQ (reference sequence). Between the trimmed V and J ends, which lost 5 bases and 2 bases, there was a span of 13 bases. There are 15 residues in the CDR3. The CDR3 region has the DNA TGTGCCAGCAGCCTTACAGAGGGCTCCAAAAACATTCAGTACTTC. It translates to CASSLTEGSKNIQYF.

The chain is built from TRBV4-3 and TRBJ2-1, with D possibly matching TRBD2 (6 bases). Deletions cut 1 base from V and 2 bases from J, with 12 bases between. The V gene's germline CDR1 is LGHNA and CDR2 YSLEER. The CDR3 sequence is 16 residues long. The CDR3 sequence is CASSQGLANAYNEQFF. For the CDR3, the DNA is TGCGCCAGCAGCCAAGGCCTAGCGAACGCCTACAATGAGCAGTTCTTC.

Turning to this clone: At one boundary the junction diverges from the germline segment, which might be a read error. The V call is TRBV2, the J call TRBJ2-7; possible D gene TRBD2, 5 bases. CDR1 is SNHLY, CDR2 FYNNEI, per germline. There are 14 residues in the CDR3. The CDR3 bases are TGTACCAGCAGTGGTGGGCGGGTCGCCTACGAGCAGTACTTC. Translated, it gives CTSSGGRVAYEQYF.

The V and J genes are TRBV4-3 and TRBJ2-7; 12 bases are shared with TRBD1. The trim removed 6 bases at V and 0 bases at J, leaving 12 bases unmatched. This CDR3 has 18 amino acids. Looked up from germline, CDR1 is LGHNA and CDR2 is YSLEER. The CDR3 DNA reads as TGCGCCAGCAGACAACCTCCGGGACAGGGGGCAAGCTCCTACGAGCAGTACTTC. This encodes CASRQPPGQGASSYEQYF.

The chain couples TRBV19 to TRBJ2-2; the match to TRBD2 covers 10 bases. Germline-derived CDR1 and CDR2 are LNHDA and SQIVND (reference sequence). This CDR3 contains 16 residues. The J segment lost 5 bases and the V segment lost 1 base, leaving 4 bases of the junction unmatched. The CDR3 DNA is TGTGCCAGTAGTATAGTCCCTAGCGGGAGTACCGGGGAGCTGTTTTTT. This encodes CASSIVPSGSTGELFF. Complete variable domain (other parts from reference TRBV19 and TRBJ2-2): DGGITQSPKYLFRKEGQNVTLSCEQNLNHDAMYWYRQDPGQGLRLIYYSQIVNDFQKGDIAEGYSVSREKKESFPLTVTSAQKNPTAFYLCASSIVPSGSTGELFFGEGSRLTVL.

This clone was detected only a few times. This chain links TRBV9 with TRBJ2-7; D is possibly TRBD1 (6 bases). Trimming cost V 0 bases and J 5 bases, with 12 bases left between them. The CDR3 is 14 residues long. The germline gives CDR1 SGDLS, CDR2 YYNGEE. The CDR3 DNA follows: TGTGCCAGCAGCGTAGAAGACAGGATCAACGAGCAGTACTTC. Protein: CASSVEDRINEQYF.

This chain uses TRBV6-5 with TRBJ2-3; 7 nucleotides align to TRBD1. The CDR3 is made up of 14 amino acids. Germline V gives CDR1 MNHEY, CDR2 SVGAGI. Trimming cost V 2 bases and J 1 base; bases outside gene matches: 0. The CDR3 DNA reads as TGTGCCAGCAGTTACGACAGGGGCACAGATACGCAGTATTTT. Translating it yields CASSYDRGTDTQYF.

This rearrangement joins TRBV10-1 to TRBJ2-7; perhaps TRBD1 as D (6 bases). V was trimmed by 4 bases and J by 1 base, leaving 8 bases between them. Germline CDR1 is WNHNN and CDR2 is SYGVQD (reference sequence). This CDR3 is 13 amino acids long. Here the CDR3 reads CASSATGSYEQYF. The CDR3 DNA is TGCGCCAGCAGTGCGACAGGTTCCTACGAGCAGTACTTC.

V usage is TRBV2 and J usage is TRBJ2-2, with D perhaps matching TRBD2 (8 bases). Germline V CDR1 and CDR2: SNHLY, FYNNEI. The V end was cut by 4 bases, the J end by 3 bases, with 15 bases between. The CDR3 spans 16 residues. The CDR3 DNA is TGTGCCAGCAGTGTCTCCGGGAGGGGGCACACCGGGGAGCTGTTTTTT. It codes for CASSVSGRGHTGELFF.

About this clone itself: One end of the junction fails to match germline, which may point to a read error. The genes are TRBV7-7 and TRBJ2-7, with 7 bases fitting TRBD1. The CDR3 is 15 amino acids. Germline assignment: CDR1 SSHAT and CDR2 FNYEAQ (reference sequence). The CDR3 sequence is CASSSNLGTAYEQYF. The CDR3 DNA reads TGTGCTAGCAGCTCAAACCTAGGGACAGCCTACGAGCAGTACTTC.

This chain links TRBV2 with TRBJ2-7; 12 bases are shared with TRBD1. This CDR3 has 14 residues. Germline loops: CDR1 SNHLY, CDR2 FYNNEI. V shed 6 bases and J 5 bases; nucleotides not matched to a gene: 5. CDR3 nucleotides: TGTGCCAGCAGGGGGACAGGGGGCTACCACGAGCAGTACTTC. It encodes CASRGTGGYHEQYF.

The chain employs TRBV27 and TRBJ2-7, with D tentatively TRBD2 (6 bases). The V end was cut by 4 bases, the J end by 1 base, with 26 bases between. Per germline, CDR1 MNHEY and CDR2 SMNVEV (reference sequence). The CDR3 consists of 19 residues. DNA of the CDR3: TGTGCCAGCAGTTCAATCCACCCCCGCCTTGGGGGGAAGTCCTACGAGCAGTACTTC. The encoded protein is CASSSIHPRLGGKSYEQYF.

This clone was recorded only once. CDR3 nucleotides: TGTGCCAGCAGTCCCCTCGGACAGGGTGGCTACACCTTC. This gives the protein CASSPLGQGGYTF. V and J are TRBV6-1 and TRBJ1-2; 8 positions match TRBD1. V shed 5 bases, J shed 7 bases, and the junction held 6 bases outside the gene matches. The CDR3 contains 13 residues. In germline, CDR1 is MNHNS, CDR2 SASEGT.

The chain is built from TRBV7-2 and TRBJ2-2, with D perhaps TRBD2 (5 bases). V was trimmed by 5 bases and J by 2 bases, leaving 15 bases between them. CDR3 length: 16 amino acids. Germline lookup yields CDR1 SGHTA and CDR2 FQGNSA. The CDR3 DNA sequence: TGTGCCAGCAGCCTTAGGACCGGGAAAAACACCGGGGAGCTGTTTTTT. Encoded protein: CASSLRTGKNTGELFF. The whole variable domain, remainder taken from reference TRBV7-2 and TRBJ2-2, is GAGVSQSPSNKVTEKGKDVELRCDPISGHTALYWYRQSLGQGLEFLIYFQGNSAPDKSGLPSDRFSAERTGGSVSTLTIQRTQQEDSAVYLCASSLRTGKNTGELFFGEGSRLTVL.